These T cell receptor beta chains were read from a single sample in a study of T-cell reconstitution after alpha-beta-depleted transplantation in children. A single record per CDR3 protein comes from TCRdb applying MiXCR to the PCR reads. The sample yields about 980,000 distinct CDR3 sequences, around 30% seen once. The sequences come from PBMCs, mostly from graft donor cells, collected 360 days after TCRalphabeta/CD19-depleted stem cell transplant. The source is a boy in the first two years of life who had a stem cell transplant for SCID, so the T cells may come from the graft donor. Both conserved end residues are part of each CDR3. The D gene is left open where the match is weak. For some rows the clone size is stated as once, few or many, or as a class when expanded; others skip it.

V gene	J gene	D gene	clone size	CDR3 protein	CDR3 DNA
TRBV12-3/TRBV12-4	TRBJ2-5	NA	few	CASSPSPGGETQYF	TGTGCCAGCAGTCCCAGTCCTGGGGGGGAGACCCAGTACTTC
TRBV12-3/TRBV12-4	TRBJ2-7	NA	few	CASSFRRESSYEQYF	TGTGCCAGCAGTTTTAGACGGGAGAGCTCCTACGAGCAGTACTTC
TRBV7-6	TRBJ1-6	NA	few	CASSLLGNSPLHF	TGTGCCAGCAGCTTATTGGGAAATTCACCCCTCCACTTT
TRBV7-8	TRBJ2-2	TRBD2	many	CASSTRLAGGYTGELFF	TGTGCCAGCAGCACCCGACTAGCGGGGGGTTACACCGGGGAGCTGTTTTTT
TRBV6-5	TRBJ1-1	TRBD1	NA	CASSYSGGGWITEALF	TGTGCCAGCAGTTACTCAGGAGGGGGCTGGATCACTGAAGCTCTCTTT
TRBV29-1	TRBJ1-1	TRBD1	NA	CSVGLGQPNTEAFF	TGCAGCGTAGGCCTGGGACAGCCGAACACTGAAGCTTTCTTT
TRBV4-1	TRBJ2-1	NA	few	CASSLHLTRLYNEQFF	TGCGCCAGCAGCCTTCATTTGACCCGTCTATACAATGAGCAGTTCTTC
TRBV11-2	TRBJ1-1	NA	many	CASSPAWVGRAFF	TGTGCCAGCAGCCCTGCTTGGGTCGGGAGGGCTTTCTTT
TRBV5-1	TRBJ2-2	TRBD2	few	CASSSGGTRIIGRTGELFF	TGCGCCAGCAGCTCCGGAGGGACTAGAATCATTGGCCGGACCGGGGAGCTGTTTTTT
TRBV6-2/TRBV6-3	TRBJ2-7	NA	once	CASSQTGLSREQYF	TGTGCCAGCAGTCAGACTGGACTCTCCCGCGAGCAGTACTTC